This T cell receptor (beta chain) was profiled in a study of T-cell reconstitution after alpha-beta-depleted transplantation in children. The CDR3 loop spans 15 amino acids. V was trimmed by 6 bases and J by 5 bases, leaving 19 bases between them. Molecular barcoding with unique molecular identifiers was used for the TCRbeta library. Via MiXCR, TCRdb re-called the PCR reads, giving one row per CDR3 protein. Among more than 400,000 distinct CDR3 sequences listed, around two fifths were seen once. The sequence came from a girl aged 2 to 10 with aplastic anemia, due to receive a stem cell transplant. The chain uses TRBV12-3 or TRBV12-4 and TRBJ2-5; no clear D gene. The specimen was PBMCs, collected before TCRalphabeta/CD19-depleted stem cell transplant. The DNA for the CDR3 is TGTGCCAGCAGCCTTGGCCCGGGTGGGCGTGAGACCCAGTACTTC. It yields the protein CASSLGPGGRETQYF.